The 32 T cell receptor beta chains presented below share a single source sample, sequenced in a study of CD8 T cells in Susac syndrome. Random hexamers were used to reverse transcribe the RNA input (roughly 0.5 to 1 ug). TCRdb reanalysed the immunoSEQ multiplex PCR reads using MiXCR and keeps one entry per CDR3 protein. The repertoire has about 180,000 distinct CDR3 sequences, under 97% of them found once; the top ten carry approximately 0.09%. The sequencing sample was made of CD4+ T cells from PBMCs. The source of these receptors is a human donor with multiple sclerosis.

As regards this clonotype: At one end, the junction sequence differs from germline, possibly due to a read error. CDR3 sequence: CASSQLRDGADF. The CDR3 DNA sequence: TGTGCCAGCAGTCAACTCCGGGATGGGGCCGACTTC. This sequence joins TRBV28 and TRBJ2-5; D is perhaps TRBD1 or TRBD2 (5 bases each). The CDR3 consists of 12 residues. Germline CDR1 is MDHEN and CDR2 is SYDVKM.

V usage is TRBV29-1 and J usage is TRBJ2-5; weak D call: TRBD1 (6 bases). Germline V lookup: CDR1 SQVTM, CDR2 ANQGSEA. CDR3 size: 12 residues. V lost 6 bases, J lost 4 bases, and 12 bases lay in between. CDR3: CSVDQGIETQYF. Here the CDR3 DNA reads TGCAGCGTCGATCAGGGGATAGAGACCCAGTACTTC.

The genes are TRBV5-6 and TRBJ2-3, with TRBD2 identical over 7 bases. The J segment lost 0 bases and the V segment lost 2 bases, leaving 6 bases of the junction unmatched. CDR1 is SGHDT and CDR2 is YYEEEE in the germline V gene. This CDR3 spans 16 amino acids. The CDR3 spells CASSLGLAVSTDTQYF. In DNA, the CDR3 is TGTGCCAGCAGCTTAGGGCTAGCGGTGAGCACAGATACGCAGTATTTT.

The chain employs TRBV15 and TRBJ1-4; 8 nucleotides match TRBD1. Unmatched junction bases numbered 5, after V lost 4 bases and J lost 7 bases. The germline V gene has CDR1 LNHNV and CDR2 YYDKDF (reference sequence). The CDR3 extends over 14 amino acids. CDR3 residues: CATSTRQGSEKLFF. CDR3 DNA sequence: TGTGCCACCAGCACACGACAGGGGAGTGAAAAACTGTTTTTT. Combining the CDR3 with reference TRBV15 and TRBJ1-4 gives the whole variable domain DAMVIQNPRYQVTQFGKPVTLSCSQTLNHNVMYWYQQKSSQAPKLLFHYYDKDFNNEADTPDNFQSRRPNTSFCFLDIRSPGLGDTAMYLCATSTRQGSEKLFFGSGTQLSVL.

This clonotype was picked up a small number of times. The V gene is TRBV9, the J gene TRBJ1-1; D is unresolved. V was cut by 5 bases and J by 0 bases, with 11 bases left in between. CDR1 and CDR2 (germline): SGDLS, YYNGEE. The CDR3 sequence is 14 residues long. The CDR3 DNA reads TGTGCCAGCAGTCCCGGGCCTATGAACACTGAAGCTTTCTTT. This gives the protein CASSPGPMNTEAFF.

This sequence joins TRBV7-3 and TRBJ2-1; 7 bases map to TRBD2. The CDR3 has 16 amino acids. Germline trimming cut 2 bases from V and 9 bases from J; bases unmatched to any gene: 13. Per germline, CDR1 SGHTA and CDR2 FQGTGA. In DNA form, the CDR3 reads TGTGCCAGCAGCTTATTGGGTCCGGCGGGGGTTGGTGAGCAGTTCTTC. Its translation: CASSLLGPAGVGEQFF.

The V call is TRBV9, the J call TRBJ1-2; TRBD1 aligns across 7 bases. CDR1 is SGDLS and CDR2 is YYNGEE in the germline V gene. V trimming: 2 bases; J trimming: 4 bases; junction bases outside the gene matches: 2. This CDR3 is 13 amino acids long. This chain's CDR3 is CASSVEGAYGYTF. The CDR3 DNA sequence: TGTGCCAGCAGCGTGGAGGGGGCCTATGGCTACACCTTC.

V and J are TRBV15 and TRBJ2-7, with a tentative D call TRBD2 (7 bases). The CDR3 loop spans 18 amino acids. Trimming pared 3 bases from V and 1 base from J, leaving 22 bases between. Germline values: CDR1 LNHNV, CDR2 YYDKDF (reference sequence). The CDR3 DNA follows: TGTGCCACCAGCAGCGGGCGGGGGCCCACCTCCTTATCCTACGAGCAGTACTTC. Its translation: CATSSGRGPTSLSYEQYF.

V is TRBV29-1 and J is TRBJ2-2, with D possibly TRBD2 on 5 matching bases. Germline CDR1 reads SQVTM; CDR2 reads ANQGSEA. The CDR3 is 13 residues long. V gave up 0 bases and J gave up 4 bases, with 6 bases separating them. CDR3 loop: CSVEDGSTGELFF. In DNA, the CDR3 is TGCAGCGTTGAAGATGGGAGCACCGGGGAGCTGTTTTTT.

V is TRBV20-1 and J is TRBJ2-1, with TRBD2 identical over 9 bases. CDR1 is DFQATT and CDR2 is SNEGSKA in the germline V gene (reference sequence). Trimming cost V 0 bases and J 6 bases; bases outside gene matches: 12. This CDR3 comprises 17 residues. The CDR3 nucleotides are TGCAGTGCTAGAGATATAATCGGGCTAGCGGGGATCAATGAGCAGTTCTTC. It encodes CSARDIIGLAGINEQFF.

The chain recombines TRBV12-3 or TRBV12-4 with TRBJ2-2, with 8 bases matching TRBD2. V lost 4 bases and J lost 3; bases outside the gene matches: 16. The CDR3 loop spans 19 amino acids. The chain's CDR3 is CASSSIFLSPGGDTGELFF. The CDR3 region has the DNA TGTGCCAGCAGTTCGATCTTTTTGAGTCCCGGGGGGGACACCGGGGAGCTGTTTTTT.

CDR3 DNA: TGTGCCAGCTCACCACCGCGTACCAAAAACATTCAGTACTTC. Protein sequence: CASSPPRTKNIQYF. The chain links TRBV18 to TRBJ2-4, with D unclear. The CDR3 has 14 amino acids. V was clipped by 0 bases and J by 2 bases, with 5 bases between them. In germline, CDR1 is KGHSH, CDR2 LQKENI. Filled out from reference TRBV18 and TRBJ2-4, the complete variable domain reads NAGVMQNPRHLVRRRGQEARLRCSPMKGHSHVYWYRQLPEEGLKFMVYLQKENIIDESGMPKERFSAEFPKEGPSILRIQQVVRGDSAAYFCASSPPRTKNIQYFGAGTRLSVL.

V usage is TRBV20-1 and J usage is TRBJ2-3, with a weak D call TRBD1 (6 bases). The CDR3 sequence is 14 residues long. V lost 5 bases and J lost 6, with 18 bases in between. Germline V lookup: CDR1 DFQATT, CDR2 SNEGSKA (reference sequence). The CDR3 DNA is TGCAGTGCTTACTACAGGGTAGGGCTCGATACGCAGTATTTT. It codes for CSAYYRVGLDTQYF.

V usage is TRBV12-3 or TRBV12-4 and J usage is TRBJ1-2, with 7 bases identical to TRBD1. J lost 2 bases, V lost 6 bases, and 3 bases had no gene match. The CDR3 has 13 residues. CDR3 sequence reads: CASSMDRNYGYTF. The DNA for the CDR3 is TGTGCCAGCAGCATGGACAGGAACTATGGCTACACCTTC.

The chain joins TRBV5-1 to TRBJ1-6; D unclear. Trimming removed 4 bases at V and 0 bases at J, with 17 bases between. This CDR3 comprises 18 residues. Germline V gives CDR1 SGHRS, CDR2 YFSETQ. DNA of the CDR3: TGCGCCAGCAGCGCCCGGGAAGGCGCCAGCTCCTATAATTCACCCCTCCACTTT. This translates into CASSAREGASSYNSPLHF.

CDR3 bases: TGCGCCAGCAGCATGGGACAGGCCACAGATACGCAGTATTTT. It specifies CASSMGQATDTQYF. This chain connects TRBV5-1 to TRBJ2-3; 8 bases fit TRBD1. Germline V lookup: CDR1 SGHRS, CDR2 YFSETQ. The CDR3 sequence is 14 residues long. The V segment lost 4 bases and the J segment 2 bases; nucleotides outside the gene matches: 3. The full variable domain, with the rest looked up from reference TRBV5-1 and TRBJ2-3, is KAGVTQTPRYLIKTRGQQVTLSCSPISGHRSVSWYQQTPGQGLQFLFEYFSETQRNKGNFPGRFSGRQFSNSRSEMNVSTLELGDSALYLCASSMGQATDTQYFGPGTRLTVL.

This rearrangement joins TRBV6-5 to TRBJ1-6; TRBD1 aligns across 7 bases. V dropped 4 bases and J dropped 10; count of bases not matched to a gene: 13. The CDR3 spans 16 residues. Germline V lookup: CDR1 MNHEY, CDR2 SVGAGI. The CDR3 nucleotides read TGTGCCAGCAGTTGGACAGGAATTCTCGTAGACTCACCCCTCCACTTT. It codes for CASSWTGILVDSPLHF.

The chain couples TRBV29-1 to TRBJ2-5; 8 nucleotides agree with TRBD1. CDR1 is SQVTM, CDR2 ANQGSEA, per germline. The CDR3 has 14 residues. V shed 8 bases, J shed 5 bases, and the junction held 13 bases outside the gene matches. CDR3 amino acids: CSFFSTGAHETQYF. DNA for the CDR3: TGCAGCTTCTTCTCGACAGGGGCCCACGAGACCCAGTACTTC.

The J gene is TRBJ2-1, the V gene TRBV9; 9 bases align to TRBD1. V shed 0 bases and J 4 bases; nucleotides not matched to a gene: 2. This CDR3 comprises 15 residues. From germline, CDR1 is SGDLS and CDR2 YYNGEE. The CDR3 reads CASSVVGTGYNEQFF. CDR3 sequence (DNA): TGTGCCAGCAGCGTAGTAGGGACAGGGTACAATGAGCAGTTCTTC.

The rearrangement uses TRBV13 and TRBJ2-3, with D tentatively TRBD1 or TRBD2 (5 bases each). Germline assignment: CDR1 PRHDT and CDR2 FYEKMQ (reference sequence). The CDR3 runs to 15 residues. V shed 4 bases and J shed 0 bases, with 11 bases lying between them. The CDR3 here is CASSSPGTSTDTQYF. In DNA, the CDR3 is TGTGCCAGCAGCTCTCCCGGGACGAGCACAGATACGCAGTATTTT. The full variable domain, completed using reference TRBV13 and TRBJ2-3, is AAGVIQSPRHLIKEKRETATLKCYPIPRHDTVYWYQQGPGQDPQFLISFYEKMQSDKGSIPDRFSAQQFSDYHSELNMSSLELGDSALYFCASSSPGTSTDTQYFGPGTRLTVL.

The rearrangement uses TRBV19 and TRBJ2-2; D might be TRBD1 or TRBD2, each matching 5 bases. CDR3 length: 14 residues. The V gene lost 4 bases and the J gene lost 3 bases, with 9 bases spanning the gap. Germline V CDR1 and CDR2: LNHDA, SQIVND (reference sequence). In DNA form, the CDR3 reads TGTGCCAGTAGTACGGGACGGGACACCGGGGAGCTGTTTTTT. Its protein product is CASSTGRDTGELFF.

The rearrangement links TRBV2 to TRBJ2-7, with TRBD2 as a possible D gene (5 bases). CDR1 is SNHLY and CDR2 is FYNNEI in the germline V gene. The length of the CDR3 is 12 residues. V lost 8 bases, J lost 4 bases, and 12 bases lay in between. In DNA form, the CDR3 reads TGTGCCAGCGGCCGGGAACAGTACGAGCAGTACTTC. The encoded protein is CASGREQYEQYF. Variable domain in full (rest from reference TRBV2 and TRBJ2-7): EPEVTQTPSHQVTQMGQEVILRCVPISNHLYFYWYRQILGQKVEFLVSFYNNEISEKSEIFDDQFSVERPDGSNFTLKIRSTKLEDSAMYFCASGREQYEQYFGPGTRLTVT.

The chain carries TRBV27 and TRBJ2-3; 8 bases map to TRBD1. CDR3 length equals 16 residues. V was pared by 5 bases and J by 2 bases, with 9 bases of the junction left unmatched. Looked up from germline, CDR1 is MNHEY and CDR2 is SMNVEV (reference sequence). In DNA, the CDR3 is TGTGCCAGCAGTCCTGACAGGGGTCGAGACACAGATACGCAGTATTTT. The encoded protein is CASSPDRGRDTDTQYF.

The chain recombines TRBV5-1 with TRBJ2-3, with D possibly being TRBD2 (7 bases). Germline values: CDR1 SGHRS, CDR2 YFSETQ. The CDR3 has 16 amino acids. V lost 4 bases to trimming and J lost 3 bases, with 18 bases between them. This CDR3 reads CASSPEGGPATDTQYF. CDR3 nucleotides: TGCGCCAGCAGCCCCGAGGGGGGGCCTGCGACAGATACGCAGTATTTT.

The V gene is TRBV7-9, the J gene TRBJ1-2; D gene ambiguous. The CDR3 is 16 amino acids. CDR1 is SEHNR, CDR2 FQNEAQ, per germline (reference sequence). Trimming removed 5 bases from V and 5 bases from J, with 21 bases in between. DNA of the CDR3: TGTGCCAGCAGCACCGGTTTCGGCGTCTGGACTTATGGCTACACCTTC. It encodes CASSTGFGVWTYGYTF. Filled out from reference TRBV7-9 and TRBJ1-2, the complete variable domain reads DTGVSQNPRHKITKRGQNVTFRCDPISEHNRLYWYRQTLGQGPEFLTYFQNEAQLEKSRLLSDRFSAERPKGSFSTLEIQRTEQGDSAMYLCASSTGFGVWTYGYTFGSGTRLTVV.

The V gene is TRBV24-1, the J gene TRBJ2-3; no clear D. Looked up from germline, CDR1 is KGHDR and CDR2 is SFDVKD. V dropped 3 bases and J dropped 0 bases, with 9 bases sitting between them. CDR3 size: 15 residues. This chain's CDR3 is CATSDGRVSTDTQYF. For the CDR3, the DNA is TGTGCCACCAGTGATGGAAGGGTTAGCACAGATACGCAGTATTTT.

CDR3 sequence (DNA): TGCGCCAGCAGCCAAGATCCGGGGCGAGGTGAAAAACTGTTTTTT. Encoded protein: CASSQDPGRGEKLFF. The J gene is TRBJ1-4, the V gene TRBV4-3, with D perhaps TRBD1 (5 bases). Trimming shortened V by 0 bases and J by 7 bases, and 12 bases separated the two germline ends. The germline CDR1 and CDR2 sequences are LGHNA and YSLEER. The CDR3 is 15 amino acids.

The chain employs TRBV7-2 and TRBJ2-3, with D uncertain. With 1 base removed from V and 3 bases from J, the gap between germline ends came to 11 bases. Germline CDR1 and CDR2: SGHTA and FQGNSA. This CDR3 contains 15 residues. The CDR3 DNA reads as TGTGCCAGCAGCTTAGTATTCTGGGGAACAGATACGCAGTATTTT. It translates to CASSLVFWGTDTQYF.

The chain is built from TRBV3-1 and TRBJ2-1; possible D gene TRBD2, 6 bases. There are 14 residues in the CDR3. Germline assignment: CDR1 LGHDT and CDR2 YNNKEL (reference sequence). V was clipped by 5 bases and J by 10 bases, with 18 bases between them. CDR3 in DNA: TGTGCCAGCAGCTTGGGGCGCAGGGAGGTGGAGCAGTTCTTC. It encodes CASSLGRREVEQFF.

The CDR3, as DNA: TGTGCCTGGAGTCCTTGGGAGGGTGAAGCTTTCTTT. This gives the protein CAWSPWEGEAFF. J is TRBJ1-1 and V is TRBV30, with no clear D. The CDR3 is made up of 12 amino acids. The V end was cut by 2 bases, the J end by 7 bases, with 11 bases between. Germline V gene sequence: CDR1 GTSNPN, CDR2 SVGIG (reference sequence).

This chain joins TRBV30 and TRBJ2-3; a possible D gene is TRBD1 (6 bases). V lost 0 bases, J lost 2 bases, and 9 bases lay in between. Germline V lookup: CDR1 GTSNPN, CDR2 SVGIG (reference sequence). The CDR3 consists of 14 residues. CDR3 protein: CAWSVQGITDTQYF. Written as DNA, the CDR3 is TGTGCCTGGAGTGTCCAGGGGATCACAGATACGCAGTATTTT.

The chain carries TRBV20-1 and TRBJ2-7; 8 positions agree with TRBD2. Germline-derived CDR1 and CDR2 are DFQATT and SNEGSKA (reference sequence). Germline trimming cut 0 bases from V and 6 bases from J; bases unmatched to any gene: 7. The CDR3 runs to 14 residues. CDR3 coding DNA: TGCAGTGCTAGAGATCGTCGGCTAGCGGGCGAGCAGTACTTC. It encodes CSARDRRLAGEQYF.